These 30 T cell receptor beta chains came from one sample sequenced in a study of human T cells and chemical hapten exposure. Via MiXCR, TCRdb re-called the RACE reads, giving one row per CDR3 protein. The sample includes some 300,000 distinct CDR3 sequences, 5.5% seen only once; the top ten take over 6.5%. The time point was: pre-sensitization, week 0. Noted treatment: therapeutic diphenylcyclopropenone sensitization with weekly scalp DPC. Material: whole blood, obtained in connection with sensitization to the hapten diphenylcyclopropenone (DPC). These TCRs come from a woman aged 18-35 years with alopecia areata. Some clones in this sample may be carry-over from other donors' samples.

V gene TRBV7-8 combines with J gene TRBJ2-5, with D perhaps TRBD1 (5 bases). Trimming took off 4 bases at V and 5 bases at J, with 14 bases between the two ends. Looked up from germline, CDR1 is SGHVS and CDR2 is FQNEAQ. The CDR3 runs to 14 residues. CDR3: CASSSIRKGETQYF. CDR3 DNA sequence: TGTGCCAGCAGCTCAATACGGAAGGGGGAGACCCAGTACTTC. Based on the CDR3 plus reference TRBV7-8 and TRBJ2-5, the full variable domain is GAGVSQSPRYKVAKRGQDVALRCDPISGHVSLFWYQQALGQGPEFLTYFQNEAQLDKSGLPSDRFFAERPEGSVSTLKIQRTQQEDSAVYLCASSSIRKGETQYFGPGTRLLVL.

This clonotype was recorded a few times. This chain uses TRBV11-2 with TRBJ1-2; D perhaps matches TRBD1 (5 bases). This CDR3 region has 14 residues. Trimming removed 5 bases at V and 3 bases at J, with 13 bases between. Germline-derived CDR1 and CDR2 are SGHAT and FQNNGV. The CDR3 DNA reads TGTGCCAGCAGCCTTGGACTGGGGGACTATGGCTACACCTTC. The encoded protein is CASSLGLGDYGYTF.

Many counts were recorded for this clonotype. The rearrangement uses TRBV6-2 or TRBV6-3 and TRBJ1-5; D remains ambiguous. Trimming shortened V by 2 bases and J by 5 bases, and 10 bases separated the two germline ends. Looked up from germline, CDR1 is MNHEY and CDR2 is SVGEGT. The CDR3 spans 14 residues. CDR3 in amino acids: CASSYPRPDQPQHF. CDR3 bases: TGTGCCAGCAGTTACCCACGCCCGGATCAGCCCCAGCATTTT.

This clonotype was found many times. The rearrangement joins TRBV27 to TRBJ2-7; 9 positions match TRBD1. Per germline, CDR1 MNHEY and CDR2 SMNVEV (reference sequence). Trimming at V came to 5 bases and at J to 6 bases, leaving 11 bases not matched to a gene. The CDR3 totals 15 residues. The CDR3 DNA follows: TGTGCCAGCAGTCTAACGGGACAGGGTCGGGCCGAGCAGTACTTC. It is translated as CASSLTGQGRAEQYF.

This clonotype was counted at least ten times. J is TRBJ2-2 and V is TRBV6-1, with D uncertain. The V and J ends lost 1 base and 0 bases respectively, with 3 bases between them. From germline, CDR1 is MNHNS and CDR2 SASEGT. The CDR3 extends over 14 amino acids. The CDR3 region has the DNA TGTGCCAGCAGTGAAGTGCCGAACACCGGGGAGCTGTTTTTT. Its protein is CASSEVPNTGELFF.

The chain carries TRBV29-1 and TRBJ1-2, with a possible D match to TRBD1 (5 bases). CDR3 length equals 12 residues. Germline V gives CDR1 SQVTM, CDR2 ANQGSEA. V lost 4 bases and J 2 bases, leaving 8 bases between the germline ends. This CDR3 is CSVGGYNYGYTF. The CDR3 region has the DNA TGCAGCGTTGGGGGGTACAACTATGGCTACACCTTC.

This clonotype has a count of ten or more. V is TRBV12-3 or TRBV12-4 and J is TRBJ2-1, with 8 bases aligning to TRBD2. The CDR3 has 14 residues. The junction had 9 bases not matched to a gene; V was cut back by 6 bases and J by 8 bases. The CDR3 DNA is TGTGCCAGCAGCTATCGCGCGACTAGCGATGAGCAGTTCTTC. It codes for CASSYRATSDEQFF.

This clonotype was recorded at least ten times. The V and J genes are TRBV20-1 and TRBJ1-4; 7 nucleotides agree with TRBD1. V was clipped by 1 base and J by 0 bases; unmatched bases: 11. The germline CDR1 and CDR2 sequences are DFQATT and SNEGSKA (reference sequence). This CDR3 comprises 18 residues. CDR3 sequence: CSARGVVLRGATNEKLFF. DNA of the CDR3: TGCAGTGCTAGAGGCGTTGTACTCAGGGGGGCAACTAATGAAAAACTGTTTTTT.

This clonotype was recorded at least ten times. The DNA for the CDR3 is TGTGCCAGCAGCTTAGCCGGGGAGCTGTTTTTT. Translating it yields CASSLAGELFF. J is TRBJ2-2 and V is TRBV7-8; D ambiguous. V was shortened by 0 bases and J by 7 bases, with 0 bases between the two germline ends. Germline assignment: CDR1 SGHVS and CDR2 FQNEAQ. The CDR3 runs 11 residues.

This clonotype was detected ten times or more. The chain carries TRBV5-1 and TRBJ2-5; D is ambiguous. V lost 0 bases to trimming and J lost 0 bases, with 9 bases between them. The CDR3 loop spans 15 amino acids. The germline V gene encodes CDR1 SGHRS and CDR2 YFSETQ. The CDR3 reads CASSLVAQNQETQYF. Written as DNA, the CDR3 is TGCGCCAGCAGCTTGGTGGCTCAGAACCAAGAGACCCAGTACTTC.

This clonotype turned up a few times. The chain recombines TRBV10-3 with TRBJ2-7; a weak D match, TRBD2 (5 bases). The CDR3 has 13 residues. The germline V gene has CDR1 ENHRY and CDR2 SYGVKD. V lost 4 bases and J lost 2, with 9 bases in between. The CDR3 protein is CAISGTGTYEQYF. Written as DNA, the CDR3 is TGTGCCATCAGTGGGACTGGGACCTACGAGCAGTACTTC.

Ten or more counts support this clonotype. J is TRBJ2-3 and V is TRBV12-3 or TRBV12-4; 7 bases line up with TRBD2. V gave up 5 bases and J gave up 5 bases; unmatched junction bases: 7. There are 14 residues in the CDR3. The DNA for the CDR3 is TGTGCCAGCAGTATACGGGGGGTTGGAGATACGCAGTATTTT. Its translation is CASSIRGVGDTQYF.

This clonotype came up a few times. The chain combines TRBV20-1 with TRBJ1-6, with a possible D match to TRBD1 (6 bases). The CDR3 runs to 9 residues. Germline V gene sequence: CDR1 DFQATT, CDR2 SNEGSKA (reference sequence). V was cut by 5 bases and J by 19 bases, with 12 bases left in between. The CDR3: CSAGGGSHF. In nucleotides, the CDR3 is TGCAGTGCTGGGGGGGGCTCGCACTTT.

This clonotype was counted many times. J is TRBJ2-3 and V is TRBV5-1; tentatively, D is TRBD1 (6 bases). This CDR3 has 14 amino acids. V was clipped by 3 bases and J by 5 bases, with 13 bases between them. Germline CDR1 reads SGHRS; CDR2 reads YFSETQ. This CDR3 is CASSWKDRGDTQYF. The CDR3 region has the DNA TGCGCCAGCAGCTGGAAGGACAGAGGAGATACGCAGTATTTT.

There are many counts of this clonotype. The CDR3 nucleotides read TGCAGCGGAGGCCGGGGAGGTTGGGAGCAGTTCTTC. Amino acids: CSGGRGGWEQFF. The chain employs TRBV29-1 and TRBJ2-1, with a weak D call TRBD2 (6 bases). Germline V lookup: CDR1 SQVTM, CDR2 ANQGSEA. The germline V and J ends were trimmed by 7 bases and 10 bases, with 17 bases remaining between them. The CDR3 spans 12 residues.

This clonotype was detected only a few times. The rearrangement uses TRBV12-3 or TRBV12-4 and TRBJ1-2; 7 nucleotides match TRBD1. The CDR3 has 13 residues. Trimming at V came to 6 bases and at J to 11 bases, leaving 12 bases not matched to a gene. The CDR3 DNA reads as TGTGCCAGCAGCCAAAGGGACAGAGAGGGATACACCTTC. Its translation is CASSQRDREGYTF.

This clonotype came up many times. This sequence joins TRBV29-1 and TRBJ2-2; TRBD2 matches 12 bases. Per germline, CDR1 SQVTM and CDR2 ANQGSEA. V was clipped by 2 bases and J by 6 bases; unmatched bases: 19. This CDR3 contains 20 residues. Written as DNA, the CDR3 is TGCAGCGTTGAATCCCCCTACGGCGGGCTAGCGGGGGGGCGTTCCGGGGAGCTGTTTTTT. Translation gives CSVESPYGGLAGGRSGELFF.

DNA for the CDR3: TGTGCCAGCAGGATGGGGGGGACAGGGCTTCAGCCCCAGCATTTT. Translated: CASRMGGTGLQPQHF. V gene TRBV6-5 combines with J gene TRBJ1-5, with TRBD1 identical over 9 bases. V gave up 6 bases and J gave up 6 bases; unmatched junction bases: 9. In germline, CDR1 is MNHEY, CDR2 SVGAGI. The CDR3 spans 15 residues.

This clonotype was detected ten times or more. The chain carries TRBV29-1 and TRBJ1-1; 8 positions match TRBD1. V lost 5 bases to trimming and J lost 4 bases; unmatched junction nucleotides: 9. Germline V gives CDR1 SQVTM, CDR2 ANQGSEA. This CDR3 spans 14 amino acids. The CDR3 reads CSVKNRGWGTEAFF. The CDR3 DNA sequence: TGCAGCGTTAAGAACAGGGGGTGGGGCACTGAAGCTTTCTTT. Using reference TRBV29-1 and TRBJ1-1 for the parts outside the CDR3, the full variable domain is SAVISQKPSRDICQRGTSLTIQCQVDSQVTMMFWYRQQPGQSLTLIATANQGSEATYESGFVIDKFPISRPNLTFSTLTVSNMSPEDSSIYLCSVKNRGWGTEAFFGQGTRLTVV.

J is TRBJ1-5 and V is TRBV6-1, with D unclear. Germline CDR1 MNHNS, CDR2 SASEGT. There are 19 residues in the CDR3. V was cut by 6 bases and J by 0 bases, with 24 bases left in between. The CDR3 region has the DNA TGTGCCAGCAGCCCTGGGTGGAGAATGTCGACGTATAGCAATCAGCCCCAGCATTTT. This sequence encodes CASSPGWRMSTYSNQPQHF.

Ten or more counts support this clonotype. CDR3 sequence (DNA): TGTGCCAGCAGTTACTTAGGCGGGACAGCGAACACCGGGGAGCTGTTTTTT. This sequence encodes CASSYLGGTANTGELFF. The chain couples TRBV6-5 to TRBJ2-2, with a possible D match to TRBD1 (7 bases). With 1 base removed from V and 0 bases from J, the gap between germline ends came to 12 bases. CDR1 is MNHEY, CDR2 SVGAGI, per germline. The CDR3 has 17 residues.

At least ten counts were recorded for this clonotype. The J gene is TRBJ2-3, the V gene TRBV5-1; D is unresolved. V shed 4 bases and J shed 3 bases, with 9 bases lying between them. The CDR3 loop spans 13 amino acids. Germline V gives CDR1 SGHRS, CDR2 YFSETQ. CDR3 DNA: TGCGCCAGCAGCCCGTATTTGACAGATACGCAGTATTTT. Amino acid sequence: CASSPYLTDTQYF.

This clonotype was counted only a few times. The V call is TRBV6-5, the J call TRBJ2-3; D is uncertain. V gave up 0 bases and J gave up 6 bases, with 16 bases separating them. Germline V gene data show CDR1 as MNHEY and CDR2 as SVGAGI. The CDR3 consists of 16 residues. CDR3 sequence (DNA): TGTGCCAGCAGTTACTCACCCCATACCGGGCGCGATACGCAGTATTTT. Protein: CASSYSPHTGRDTQYF.

This clonotype was observed at least ten times. The CDR3 region is CASSLEALQETQYF. The CDR3 DNA reads as TGCGCCAGCAGCTTGGAAGCTCTCCAAGAGACCCAGTACTTC. The chain uses TRBV5-1 and TRBJ2-5; D is ambiguous. Germline CDR1 is SGHRS and CDR2 is YFSETQ. Trimming took 0 bases from V and 1 from J, leaving 7 bases between them. CDR3 length: 14 residues.

This clonotype was seen only a few times. This chain uses TRBV10-3 with TRBJ2-7; a possible D gene is TRBD1 (7 bases). Germline-derived CDR1 and CDR2 are ENHRY and SYGVKD. V dropped 4 bases and J dropped 3 bases, with 13 bases sitting between them. CDR3 length: 14 amino acids. The CDR3 nucleotides read TGTGCCATCAGTGCGGGGACAGCGGGCTACGAGCAGTACTTC. It encodes CAISAGTAGYEQYF.

The CDR3 protein is CASSGQVSNQPQHF. In DNA form, the CDR3 reads TGTGCCAGCAGTGGACAGGTTAGCAATCAGCCCCAGCATTTT. The rearrangement uses TRBV6-1 and TRBJ1-5, with a possible D match to TRBD1 (6 bases). Germline lookup yields CDR1 MNHNS and CDR2 SASEGT. The CDR3 spans 14 residues. Trimming stripped 4 bases from V and 0 bases from J, with 7 bases between.

The sample holds many counts of this clonotype. The J gene is TRBJ2-6, the V gene TRBV4-3, with no clear D. Germline CDR1 reads LGHNA; CDR2 reads YSLEER. There are 17 residues in the CDR3. V was pared by 0 bases and J by 0 bases, with 9 bases between. The CDR3 region has the DNA TGCGCCAGCAGCCAAGACCCCGAGCCCTCTGGGGCCAACGTCCTGACTTTC. Encoded protein: CASSQDPEPSGANVLTF.

This clonotype has just a few counts. The chain uses TRBV5-1 and TRBJ1-5, with 10 bases matching TRBD1. CDR3 length: 15 amino acids. V lost 2 bases to trimming and J lost 3 bases; unmatched junction nucleotides: 2. Germline assignment: CDR1 SGHRS and CDR2 YFSETQ. In DNA, the CDR3 is TGCGCCAGCAGCTTTGGGACAGGGGCCAATCAGCCCCAGCATTTT. It translates to CASSFGTGANQPQHF. Full variable domain (outside the CDR3, taken from reference TRBV5-1 and TRBJ1-5): KAGVTQTPRYLIKTRGQQVTLSCSPISGHRSVSWYQQTPGQGLQFLFEYFSETQRNKGNFPGRFSGRQFSNSRSEMNVSTLELGDSALYLCASSFGTGANQPQHFGDGTRLSIL.

This clonotype was counted many times. V and J are TRBV4-3 and TRBJ1-3; D call uncertain. This CDR3 contains 16 residues. The V end was cut by 0 bases, the J end by 3 bases, with 12 bases between. Looked up from germline, CDR1 is LGHNA and CDR2 is YSLEER. The CDR3 coding sequence is TGCGCCAGCAGCCAAGAGAGAGCCATTAGTGGAAACACCATATATTTT. Amino acids: CASSQERAISGNTIYF.

This clonotype was counted ten times or more. The chain recombines TRBV4-1 with TRBJ1-3; possibly TRBD1 for D (5 bases). The V end lost 3 bases, the J end lost 1 base, and 16 bases lay between the germline ends. The CDR3 sequence is 17 residues long. The germline gives CDR1 MGHRA, CDR2 YSYEKL. The CDR3 nucleotides are TGCGCCAGCAGCCAGTCCGGGACGAGGGTGTCTGGAAACACCATATATTTT. This encodes CASSQSGTRVSGNTIYF.